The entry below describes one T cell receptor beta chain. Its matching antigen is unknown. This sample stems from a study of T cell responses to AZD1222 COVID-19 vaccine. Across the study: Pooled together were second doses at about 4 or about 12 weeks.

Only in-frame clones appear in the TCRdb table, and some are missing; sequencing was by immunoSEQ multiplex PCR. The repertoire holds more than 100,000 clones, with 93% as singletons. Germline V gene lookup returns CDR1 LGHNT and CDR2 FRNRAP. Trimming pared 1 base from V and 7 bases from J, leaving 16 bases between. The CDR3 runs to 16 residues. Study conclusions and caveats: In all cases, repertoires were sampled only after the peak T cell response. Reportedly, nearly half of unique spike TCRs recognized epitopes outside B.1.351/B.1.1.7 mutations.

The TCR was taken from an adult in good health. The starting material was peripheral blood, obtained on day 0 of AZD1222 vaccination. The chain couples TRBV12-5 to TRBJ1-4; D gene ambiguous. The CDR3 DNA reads TGTGCTAGTGGTTTGGGCCCAGGTGGGGAGGGTGAAAAACTGTTTTTT. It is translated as CASGLGPGGEGEKLFF.